These 15 T cell receptor beta chains share one sample of origin, sequenced in a study of vaccination and CD4 T cells after COVID-19 (dated by TCRdb to 2022 to 2024). Libraries came from PCR. For sequencing, an Illumina iSeq 100 was employed. At the Johns Hopkins FTIC core, DNA from the cultured CD4+ T cells underwent TCR sequencing with the Oncomine TCR Beta short-read assay. The raw public reads went through TCRdb reprocessing: fastp at Q25, MiXCR clone calling, in-frame beta chains kept. Here each entry gathers all rows of one CDR3 protein and keeps the most common genes and DNA. Across this sample there are about 23,000 distinct CDR3 sequences, with around 70% seen only once. The ten most abundant clones make up about a fifth of the sample. The treatment or condition label corresponds to: roughly 11-day PBMC culture with coronavirus spike peptide pools or control peptides (ViraFEST assay). Antigens for these TCRs are unknown.

Source: CD4+ T cells from blood, cultured in vitro, taken after SARS-CoV-2 vaccination. These TCRs come from a human donor who received a COVID-19 vaccine.

V usage is TRBV2 and J usage is TRBJ1-5, with 8 nucleotides matching TRBD1. The CDR3 loop spans 15 amino acids. Germline lookup yields CDR1 SNHLY and CDR2 FYNNEI. The ends lost 4 bases at V and 1 base at J; junction bases unmatched: 3. This CDR3 is CASSVPGGSNQPQHF. The CDR3 coding sequence is TGTGCCAGCAGTGTACCAGGGGGCAGCAATCAGCCCCAGCATTTT.

CDR3 region: CASSLALGGSGFRNTEAFF. Here the CDR3 DNA reads TGCGCCAGCAGCTTGGCCCTAGGCGGCTCAGGTTTTCGGAACACTGAAGCTTTCTTT. The V gene is TRBV5-1, the J gene TRBJ1-1; unclear D gene. The CDR3 runs to 19 residues. Trimming cost V 0 bases and J 1 base, with 22 bases left between them. Per germline, CDR1 SGHRS and CDR2 YFSETQ.

V and J are TRBV7-8 and TRBJ1-6; possible D gene TRBD1, 5 bases. Between the trimmed V and J ends, which lost 2 bases and 10 bases, there was a span of 12 bases. The CDR3 contains 14 residues. The germline V gene encodes CDR1 SGHVS and CDR2 FQNEAQ. The CDR3 coding sequence is TGTGCCAGCAGCTTATCGGGGGAAGGCTCACCCCTCCACTTT. It codes for CASSLSGEGSPLHF.

This chain links TRBV12-3 or TRBV12-4 with TRBJ2-3; 14 bases agree with TRBD2. J lost 5 bases, V lost 4 bases, and 5 bases had no gene match. The CDR3 sequence is 16 residues long. As DNA, the CDR3 is TGTGCCAGCAGTTGGACTAGCGGGGGGCCATTAGATACGCAGTATTTT. Translation gives CASSWTSGGPLDTQYF.

The CDR3, as DNA: TGTGCCAGCAGCTCCACACCTCCGGGACAGCTTAATTCACCCCTCCACTTT. Amino acids: CASSSTPPGQLNSPLHF. The rearrangement joins TRBV7-2 to TRBJ1-6; TRBD1 aligns across 7 bases. The CDR3 consists of 17 residues. Per the germline V gene, CDR1 is SGHTA and CDR2 is FQGNSA. The trim removed 4 bases at V and 6 bases at J, leaving 12 bases unmatched.

This sequence joins TRBV20-1 and TRBJ1-5; 11 bases agree with TRBD1. With V trimmed by 6 bases and J by 1 base, 5 bases remained unmatched. This CDR3 region has 15 residues. Germline values: CDR1 DFQATT, CDR2 SNEGSKA (reference sequence). The CDR3 loop is CSAGTGGQSNQPQHF. In nucleotides, the CDR3 is TGCAGTGCGGGGACAGGGGGTCAAAGCAATCAGCCCCAGCATTTT.

CDR3 sequence reads: CASSMSSYEQYF. In nucleotides, the CDR3 is TGTGCCAGCAGCATGTCCTCCTACGAGCAGTACTTC. This chain connects TRBV6-1 to TRBJ2-7, with no clear D. V was shortened by 6 bases and J by 0 bases, with 6 bases between the two germline ends. CDR3 length: 12 amino acids. From germline, CDR1 is MNHNS and CDR2 SASEGT.

The V call is TRBV6-1, the J call TRBJ2-3; 10 bases fit TRBD1. V dropped 3 bases and J dropped 6; count of bases not matched to a gene: 12. Germline CDR1 reads MNHNS; CDR2 reads SASEGT. This CDR3 is 17 amino acids long. CDR3 bases: TGTGCCAGCAGTGATTGGACAGGGGGGATCGATGGGGATACGCAGTATTTT. Translation: CASSDWTGGIDGDTQYF.

The genes are TRBV20-1 and TRBJ2-5; 7 bases align to TRBD1. V shed 1 base, J shed 5 bases, and the junction held 7 bases outside the gene matches. Germline CDR1 is DFQATT and CDR2 is SNEGSKA (reference sequence). The CDR3 loop spans 14 amino acids. CDR3 amino acids: CSARGPGGLETQYF. As DNA, the CDR3 is TGCAGTGCTAGAGGGCCAGGGGGTTTGGAGACCCAGTACTTC.

The chain employs TRBV20-1 and TRBJ1-6, with unresolved D. The CDR3 consists of 14 residues. Trimming took 5 bases from V and 0 from J, leaving 8 bases between them. Germline assignment: CDR1 DFQATT and CDR2 SNEGSKA (reference sequence). The CDR3 coding sequence is TGCAGTGCTCGGCGGAGCTCCTATAATTCACCCCTCCACTTT. Protein: CSARRSSYNSPLHF.

The genes are TRBV24-1 and TRBJ1-2; D gene unclear. This CDR3 is 12 amino acids long. CDR1 KGHDR and CDR2 SFDVKD come from the germline V gene. Trimming removed 7 bases at V and 1 base at J, with 6 bases between. The CDR3 DNA is TGTGCCACCAGCTCAATTAACTATGGCTACACCTTC. Translating gives CATSSINYGYTF.

V gene TRBV6-5 combines with J gene TRBJ2-3, with 7 bases fitting TRBD1. This CDR3 is built from 16 residues. Germline V CDR1 and CDR2: MNHEY, SVGAGI. V shed 4 bases and J 3 bases; nucleotides not matched to a gene: 10. Written as DNA, the CDR3 is TGTGCCAGCAGTTCAACCGGGACAGTAGTGACAGATACGCAGTATTTT. As protein: CASSSTGTVVTDTQYF.

The chain couples TRBV30 to TRBJ2-3, with a tentative D call TRBD1 (6 bases). The CDR3 is made up of 12 amino acids. CDR1 is GTSNPN, CDR2 SVGIG, per germline (reference sequence). The V end lost 8 bases, the J end lost 3 bases, and 12 bases lay between the germline ends. This CDR3 reads CARGRGTDTQYF. The CDR3 coding sequence is TGTGCCAGGGGCAGGGGAACAGATACGCAGTATTTT.

The rearrangement uses TRBV6-5 and TRBJ1-5; 8 bases align to TRBD1. The V gene's germline CDR1 is MNHEY and CDR2 SVGAGI. The CDR3 totals 15 residues. The trim removed 4 bases at V and 6 bases at J, leaving 8 bases unmatched. CDR3 sequence: CASSSQGAEGQPQHF. Here the CDR3 DNA reads TGTGCCAGCAGTTCCCAGGGGGCTGAGGGTCAGCCCCAGCATTTT.

The chain uses TRBV27 and TRBJ1-5; 11 bases are a match to TRBD1. Germline V gene data show CDR1 as MNHEY and CDR2 as SMNVEV (reference sequence). The CDR3 extends over 15 amino acids. V shed 8 bases and J 4 bases; nucleotides not matched to a gene: 7. The CDR3 DNA follows: TGTGCCAGCCGGGACAGGGGGGGGTATAATCAGCCCCAGCATTTT. Translation gives CASRDRGGYNQPQHF.